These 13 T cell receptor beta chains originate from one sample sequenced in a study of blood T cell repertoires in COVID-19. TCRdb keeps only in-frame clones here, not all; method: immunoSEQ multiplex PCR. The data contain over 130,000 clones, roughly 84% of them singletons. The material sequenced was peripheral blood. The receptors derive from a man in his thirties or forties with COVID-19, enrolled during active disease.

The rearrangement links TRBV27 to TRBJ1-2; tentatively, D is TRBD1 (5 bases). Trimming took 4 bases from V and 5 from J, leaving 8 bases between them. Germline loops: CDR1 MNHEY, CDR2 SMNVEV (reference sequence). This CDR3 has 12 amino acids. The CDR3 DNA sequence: TGTGCCAGCAGTTCCCGGGGGTATGGCTACACCTTC. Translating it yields CASSSRGYGYTF.

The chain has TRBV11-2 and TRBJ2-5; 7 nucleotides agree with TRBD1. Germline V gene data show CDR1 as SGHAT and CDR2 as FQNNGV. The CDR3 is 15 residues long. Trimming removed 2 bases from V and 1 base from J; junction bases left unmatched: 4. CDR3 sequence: CASSLRGDSQETQYF. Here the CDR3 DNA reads TGTGCCAGCAGCTTACGAGGGGACAGCCAAGAGACCCAGTACTTC.

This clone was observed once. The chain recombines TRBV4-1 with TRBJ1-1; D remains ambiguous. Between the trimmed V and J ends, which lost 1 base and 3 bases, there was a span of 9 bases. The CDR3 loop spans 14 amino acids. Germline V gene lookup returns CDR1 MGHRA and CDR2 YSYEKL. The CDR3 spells CASSQVERDTEAFF. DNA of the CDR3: TGCGCCAGCAGCCAAGTTGAGAGAGACACTGAAGCTTTCTTT.

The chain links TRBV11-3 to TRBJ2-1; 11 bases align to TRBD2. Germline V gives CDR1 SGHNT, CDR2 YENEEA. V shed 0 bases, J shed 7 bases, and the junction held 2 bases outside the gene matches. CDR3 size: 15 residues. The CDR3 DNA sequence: TGTGCCAGCAGCTTAGAGTCTAGCGGGAGGAATGAGCAGTTCTTC. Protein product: CASSLESSGRNEQFF.

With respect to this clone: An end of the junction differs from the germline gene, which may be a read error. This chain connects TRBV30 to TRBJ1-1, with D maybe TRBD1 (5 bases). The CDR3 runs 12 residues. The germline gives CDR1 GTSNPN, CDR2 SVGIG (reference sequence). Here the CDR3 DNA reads TGTGCCTGGGGTGTGGGGGGAACTGAAGCTTTCTTT. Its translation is CAWGVGGTEAFF.

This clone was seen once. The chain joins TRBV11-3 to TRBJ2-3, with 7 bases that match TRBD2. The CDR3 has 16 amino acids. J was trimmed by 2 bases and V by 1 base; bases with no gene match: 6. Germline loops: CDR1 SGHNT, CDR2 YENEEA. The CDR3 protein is CASSLGASGNTDTQYF. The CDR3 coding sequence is TGTGCCAGCAGCTTAGGGGCTAGCGGTAACACAGATACGCAGTATTTT. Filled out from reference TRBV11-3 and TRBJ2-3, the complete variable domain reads EAGVVQSPRYKIIEKKQPVAFWCNPISGHNTLYWYLQNLGQGPELLIRYENEEAVDDSQLPKDRFSAERLKGVDSTLKIQPAELGDSAVYLCASSLGASGNTDTQYFGPGTRLTVL.

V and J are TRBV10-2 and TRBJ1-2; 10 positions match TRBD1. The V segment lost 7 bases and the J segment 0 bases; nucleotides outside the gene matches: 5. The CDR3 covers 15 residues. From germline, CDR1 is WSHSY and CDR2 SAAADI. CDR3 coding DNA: TGCGCCAGCAAGGGACAGGGGCTAGCTAACTATGGCTACACCTTC. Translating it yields CASKGQGLANYGYTF.

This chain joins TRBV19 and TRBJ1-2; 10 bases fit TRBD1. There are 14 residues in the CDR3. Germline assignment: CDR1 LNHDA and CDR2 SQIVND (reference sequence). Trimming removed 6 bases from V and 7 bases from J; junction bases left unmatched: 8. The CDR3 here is CASRRTGTGAGYTF. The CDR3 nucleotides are TGTGCCAGTAGGCGTACCGGGACAGGGGCTGGCTACACCTTC.

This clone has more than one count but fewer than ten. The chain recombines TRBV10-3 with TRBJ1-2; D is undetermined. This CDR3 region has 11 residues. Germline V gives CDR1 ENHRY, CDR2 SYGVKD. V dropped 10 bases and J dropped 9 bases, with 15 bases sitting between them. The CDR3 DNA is TGTGCCACGAGGTCTGAGTATAGCTACACCTTC. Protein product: CATRSEYSYTF.

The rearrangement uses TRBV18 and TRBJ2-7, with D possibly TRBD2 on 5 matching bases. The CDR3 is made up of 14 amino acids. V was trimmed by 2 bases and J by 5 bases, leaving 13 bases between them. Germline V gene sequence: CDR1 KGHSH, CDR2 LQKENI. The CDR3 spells CASSPNARGNEQYF. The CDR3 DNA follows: TGTGCCAGCTCACCAAATGCTCGGGGTAACGAGCAGTACTTC. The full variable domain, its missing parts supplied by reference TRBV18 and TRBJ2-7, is NAGVMQNPRHLVRRRGQEARLRCSPMKGHSHVYWYRQLPEEGLKFMVYLQKENIIDESGMPKERFSAEFPKEGPSILRIQQVVRGDSAAYFCASSPNARGNEQYFGPGTRLTVT.

CDR3 region: CASSLGTSGSLEQFF. The CDR3 bases are TGTGCCAGCAGCCTAGGGACTAGCGGGAGCTTGGAGCAGTTCTTC. The chain has TRBV11-3 and TRBJ2-1, with 14 bases lining up with TRBD2. Germline V CDR1 and CDR2: SGHNT, YENEEA. Trimming removed 5 bases from V and 10 bases from J; junction bases left unmatched: 7. CDR3 length: 15 amino acids.

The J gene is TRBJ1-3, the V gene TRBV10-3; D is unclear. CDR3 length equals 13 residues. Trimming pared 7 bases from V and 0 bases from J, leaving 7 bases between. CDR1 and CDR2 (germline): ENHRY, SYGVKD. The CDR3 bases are TGTGCCATCACGGGGAACTCTGGAAACACCATATATTTT. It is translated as CAITGNSGNTIYF.

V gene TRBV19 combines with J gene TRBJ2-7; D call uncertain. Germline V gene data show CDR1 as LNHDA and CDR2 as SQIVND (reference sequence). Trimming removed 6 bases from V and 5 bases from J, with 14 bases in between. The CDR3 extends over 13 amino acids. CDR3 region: CASSIRMPHEQYF. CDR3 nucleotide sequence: TGTGCCAGTAGCATCAGGATGCCCCACGAGCAGTACTTC.